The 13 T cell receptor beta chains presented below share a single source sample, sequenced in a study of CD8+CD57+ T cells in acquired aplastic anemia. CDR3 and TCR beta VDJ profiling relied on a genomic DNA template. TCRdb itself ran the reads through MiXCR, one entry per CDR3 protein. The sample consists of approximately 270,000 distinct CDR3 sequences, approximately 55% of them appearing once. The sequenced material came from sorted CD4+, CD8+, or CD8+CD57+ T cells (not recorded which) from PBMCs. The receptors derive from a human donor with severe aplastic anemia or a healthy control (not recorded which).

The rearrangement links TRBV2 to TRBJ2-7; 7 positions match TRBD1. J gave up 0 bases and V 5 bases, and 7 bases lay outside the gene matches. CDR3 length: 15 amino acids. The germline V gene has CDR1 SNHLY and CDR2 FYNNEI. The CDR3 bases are TGTGCCAGCAGTCGAGACAGGGCAGACTCCTACGAGCAGTACTTC. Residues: CASSRDRADSYEQYF. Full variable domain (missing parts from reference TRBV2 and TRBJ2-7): EPEVTQTPSHQVTQMGQEVILRCVPISNHLYFYWYRQILGQKVEFLVSFYNNEISEKSEIFDDQFSVERPDGSNFTLKIRSTKLEDSAMYFCASSRDRADSYEQYFGPGTRLTVT.

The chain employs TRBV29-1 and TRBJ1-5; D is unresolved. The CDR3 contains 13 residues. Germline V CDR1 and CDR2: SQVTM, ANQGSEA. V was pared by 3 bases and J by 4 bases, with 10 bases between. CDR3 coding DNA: TGCAGCGTTGAGGCGGGCAGAAATCAGCCCCAGCATTTT. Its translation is CSVEAGRNQPQHF.

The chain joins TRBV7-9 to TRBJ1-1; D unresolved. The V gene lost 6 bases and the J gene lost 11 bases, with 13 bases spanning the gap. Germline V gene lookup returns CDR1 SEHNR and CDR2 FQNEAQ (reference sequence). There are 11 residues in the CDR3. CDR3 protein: CASSVKGNAFF. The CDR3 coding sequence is TGTGCCAGCAGTGTGAAAGGGAATGCTTTCTTT.

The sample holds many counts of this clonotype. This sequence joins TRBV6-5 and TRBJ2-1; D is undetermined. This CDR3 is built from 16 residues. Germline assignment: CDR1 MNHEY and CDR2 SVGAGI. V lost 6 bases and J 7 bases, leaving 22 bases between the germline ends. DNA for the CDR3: TGTGCCAGCAGAACCCGACGACCCGGTCGTGAAAATGAGCAGTTCTTC. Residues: CASRTRRPGRENEQFF.

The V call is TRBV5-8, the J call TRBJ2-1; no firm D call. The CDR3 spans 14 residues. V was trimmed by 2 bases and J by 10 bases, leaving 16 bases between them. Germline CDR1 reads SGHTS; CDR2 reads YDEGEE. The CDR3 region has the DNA TGTGCCAGCAGCTTCATGGACGGAGCCTACGAGCAGTTCTTC. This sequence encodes CASSFMDGAYEQFF.

The CDR3 here is CASSLGEYGELFF. As DNA, the CDR3 is TGTGCCAGCAGCTTGGGGGAGTACGGGGAGCTGTTTTTT. The chain employs TRBV7-2 and TRBJ2-2, with D perhaps given as TRBD1 or TRBD2 (5 bases each). This CDR3 region has 13 residues. The germline CDR1 and CDR2 sequences are SGHTA and FQGNSA. Trimming cost V 3 bases and J 7 bases, with 9 bases left between them.

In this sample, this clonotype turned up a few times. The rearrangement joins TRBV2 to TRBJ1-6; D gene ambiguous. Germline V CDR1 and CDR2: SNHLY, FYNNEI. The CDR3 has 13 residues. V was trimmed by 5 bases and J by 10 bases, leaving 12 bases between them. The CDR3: CASSKEPGSPLHF. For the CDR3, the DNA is TGTGCCAGCAGTAAAGAACCGGGGTCACCCCTCCACTTT.

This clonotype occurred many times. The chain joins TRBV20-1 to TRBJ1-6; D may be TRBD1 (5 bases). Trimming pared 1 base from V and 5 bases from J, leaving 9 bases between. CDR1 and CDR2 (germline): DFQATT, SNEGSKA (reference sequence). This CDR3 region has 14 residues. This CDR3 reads CSARAGTNNSPLHF. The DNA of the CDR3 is TGCAGTGCTAGAGCCGGGACTAATAATTCACCCCTCCACTTT.

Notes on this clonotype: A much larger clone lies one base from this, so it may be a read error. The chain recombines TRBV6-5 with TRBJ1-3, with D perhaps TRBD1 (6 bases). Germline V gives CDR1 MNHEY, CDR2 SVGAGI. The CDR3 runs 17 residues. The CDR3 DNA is TGTGCCGGCAGTTACCACGGGACAAAGAGGTCCGGAAACACCATATATTTT. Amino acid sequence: CAGSYHGTKRSGNTIYF.

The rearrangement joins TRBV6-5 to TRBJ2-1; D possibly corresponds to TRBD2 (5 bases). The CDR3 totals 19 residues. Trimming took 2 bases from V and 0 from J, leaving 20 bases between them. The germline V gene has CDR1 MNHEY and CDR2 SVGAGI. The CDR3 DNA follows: TGTGCCAGCAGTTACGGAGGCCCGCTGTTACTGAGCTCCTACAATGAGCAGTTCTTC. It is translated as CASSYGGPLLLSSYNEQFF.

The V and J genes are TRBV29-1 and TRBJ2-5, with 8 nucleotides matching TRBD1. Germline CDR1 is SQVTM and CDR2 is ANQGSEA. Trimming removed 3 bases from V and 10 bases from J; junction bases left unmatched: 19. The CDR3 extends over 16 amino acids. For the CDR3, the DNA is TGCAGCGTTGAGGCCGACAGGGGTCTCGGGTTTGATCTCCAGTACTTC. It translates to CSVEADRGLGFDLQYF.

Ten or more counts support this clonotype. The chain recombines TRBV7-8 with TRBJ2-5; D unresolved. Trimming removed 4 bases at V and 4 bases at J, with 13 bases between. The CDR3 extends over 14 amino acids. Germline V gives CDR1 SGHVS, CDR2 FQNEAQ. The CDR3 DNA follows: TGTGCCAGCAGCTCCCGGTGGGGTCCAGAGACCCAGTACTTC. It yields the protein CASSSRWGPETQYF.

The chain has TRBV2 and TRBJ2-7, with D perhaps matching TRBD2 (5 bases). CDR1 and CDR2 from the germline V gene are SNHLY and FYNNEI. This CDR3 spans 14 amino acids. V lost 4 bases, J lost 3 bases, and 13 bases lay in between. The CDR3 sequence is CASSVEVSNYEQYF. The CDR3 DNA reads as TGTGCCAGCAGTGTGGAGGTCAGCAACTACGAGCAGTACTTC.